One and the same sample provided the 29 T cell receptor beta chains below, sequenced in a study of patients and donors after allogeneic stem cell transplantation. TCRdb independently ran MiXCR on the RT-PCR reads; one entry per CDR3 protein. The sample holds about 200,000 distinct CDR3 sequences, 40% to 45% seen once. Sequencing was carried out using blood, either unsorted or a sorted T cell fraction (not recorded which). The source of these receptors is a human donor who was either an allogeneic HSCT recipient or a stem cell or donor lymphocyte infusion donor (not recorded which). It is not recorded whose cells these are; they may come from a transplant donor.

This chain links TRBV28 with TRBJ1-6; TRBD1 is a possible D gene (6 bases). Trimming cost V 5 bases and J 9 bases, with 14 bases left between them. CDR1 and CDR2 from the germline V gene are MDHEN and SYDVKM. This CDR3 is 14 amino acids long. For the CDR3, the DNA is TGTGCCAGCAGTCCCGGACAGTGGGGTTCACCCCTCCACTTT. Its protein is CASSPGQWGSPLHF.

The gene calls are TRBV15 and TRBJ2-4; the D is unclear. Germline assignment: CDR1 LNHNV and CDR2 YYDKDF (reference sequence). The V and J ends lost 1 base and 0 bases respectively, with 10 bases between them. CDR3 length equals 16 residues. CDR3 DNA: TGTGCCACCAGCAGAGCTGGTCACCTAGCCAAAAACATTCAGTACTTC. It specifies CATSRAGHLAKNIQYF.

The count of this clonotype is one. The chain recombines TRBV12-3 or TRBV12-4 with TRBJ2-1; TRBD2 agrees at 9 bases. The CDR3 is made up of 15 amino acids. The J segment lost 4 bases and the V segment lost 6 bases, leaving 7 bases of the junction unmatched. The CDR3: CASSPLAGTYNEQFF. CDR3 sequence (DNA): TGTGCCAGCAGCCCACTAGCGGGTACATACAATGAGCAGTTCTTC.

The rearrangement uses TRBV6-5 and TRBJ1-6, with D unclear. V was clipped by 7 bases and J by 4 bases, with 8 bases between them. Germline lookup yields CDR1 MNHEY and CDR2 SVGAGI. This CDR3 has 13 residues. The CDR3 protein is CASNSGYNSPLHF. CDR3 in DNA: TGTGCCAGCAATTCGGGGTATAATTCACCCCTCCACTTT.

This clonotype was counted a few times. The rearrangement joins TRBV12-3 or TRBV12-4 to TRBJ2-1; 8 bases are a match to TRBD2. The CDR3 loop spans 15 amino acids. Trimming took 7 bases from V and 6 from J; bases not matched to a gene: 11. The CDR3 loop reads CASTLSPGTSNEQFF. Written as DNA, the CDR3 is TGTGCCAGCACTCTGTCACCCGGGACTAGCAATGAGCAGTTCTTC.

The chain is built from TRBV24-1 and TRBJ1-2; no definite D call. The germline V gene encodes CDR1 KGHDR and CDR2 SFDVKD. The CDR3 has 15 amino acids. Trimming shortened V by 3 bases and J by 8 bases, and 18 bases separated the two germline ends. CDR3 bases: TGTGCCACCAGTGATCCCTCGACTCTACTTGGGGGCTACACCTTC. It encodes CATSDPSTLLGGYTF.

The V and J genes are TRBV29-1 and TRBJ2-7, with 7 bases identical to TRBD2. CDR1 and CDR2 from the germline V gene are SQVTM and ANQGSEA. The CDR3 has 12 residues. Losses at the gene ends were 6 bases for V and 0 bases for J; bases not matched to a gene: 2. For the CDR3, the DNA is TGCAGCGTCCGGACTAGCTCCTACGAGCAGTACTTC. Amino acid sequence: CSVRTSSYEQYF.

The chain has TRBV28 and TRBJ1-5, with D possibly matching TRBD1 (5 bases). Germline V CDR1 and CDR2: MDHEN, SYDVKM. The CDR3 spans 14 residues. Trimming took 5 bases from V and 6 from J, leaving 14 bases between them. CDR3 protein: CASSLLSQGQPQHF. The CDR3 nucleotides read TGTGCCAGCAGTCTACTATCTCAGGGTCAGCCCCAGCATTTT.

The CDR3 loop reads CASSIDRGSSYEQYF. The DNA for the CDR3 is TGCGCCAGCAGCATCGACAGGGGGAGCTCCTACGAGCAGTACTTC. The chain couples TRBV5-1 to TRBJ2-7; the match to TRBD1 covers 9 bases. The CDR3 contains 15 residues. Losses at the gene ends were 4 bases for V and 0 bases for J; bases not matched to a gene: 5. Germline V gene lookup returns CDR1 SGHRS and CDR2 YFSETQ.

This clonotype was counted a few times. The chain uses TRBV21-1 and TRBJ1-3. TRBV21-1 is a pseudogene. There are 17 residues in the CDR3. This chain's CDR3 is CASSKSRVAPLGNTIYF. DNA for the CDR3: TGTGCCAGCAGCAAATCGCGGGTAGCTCCGCTTGGAAACACCATATATTTT.

The chain joins TRBV27 to TRBJ2-7, with D possibly TRBD2 on 6 matching bases. The CDR3 runs 14 residues. Germline-derived CDR1 and CDR2 are MNHEY and SMNVEV (reference sequence). Between the trimmed V and J ends, which lost 6 bases and 5 bases, there was a span of 17 bases. CDR3 region: CASSPDSWRDEQYF. The CDR3 bases are TGTGCCAGCAGCCCGGACTCGTGGAGGGACGAGCAGTACTTC.

The chain is built from TRBV6-5 and TRBJ1-5, with D unresolved. V was cut by 2 bases and J by 6 bases, with 8 bases left in between. The CDR3 loop spans 13 amino acids. From germline, CDR1 is MNHEY and CDR2 SVGAGI. DNA of the CDR3: TGTGCCAGCAGTTACGGCAGATTTCAGCCCCAGCATTTT. Protein: CASSYGRFQPQHF.

In this sample, this clonotype turned up a few times. The gene calls are TRBV12-3 or TRBV12-4 and TRBJ2-7, with D tentatively TRBD1 or TRBD2 (5 bases each). V dropped 3 bases and J dropped 1 base, with 13 bases sitting between them. The CDR3 is 15 amino acids. DNA of the CDR3: TGTGCCAGCAGTTTTACGTGGGGGTATTCCTACGAGCAGTACTTC. Translation gives CASSFTWGYSYEQYF.

A note on this clonotype: Mismatch with germline at one junction end may stem from a read error. CDR3 nucleotides: TGTGCCAGCAGTTTGGACGTAGACACTGAAGCTTTCTTT. Protein sequence: CASSLDVDTEAFF. This chain links TRBV5-6 with TRBJ1-1; D unresolved. Germline V gene data show CDR1 as SGHDT and CDR2 as YYEEEE. This CDR3 is 13 amino acids long.

The CDR3 DNA follows: TGTGCCAGCAGCTCCAGGACAGGCGGAGGGGCTGAAGCTTTCTTT. The encoded protein is CASSSRTGGGAEAFF. V usage is TRBV11-3 and J usage is TRBJ1-1; 7 nucleotides agree with TRBD1. The V and J ends lost 4 bases and 6 bases, in that order; junction bases with no gene match: 11. CDR1 and CDR2 from the germline V gene are SGHNT and YENEEA. The CDR3 is 15 residues long.

V gene TRBV10-3 combines with J gene TRBJ1-2; possibly TRBD1 for D (5 bases). The V end lost 2 bases, the J end lost 4 bases, and 5 bases lay between the germline ends. The CDR3 loop spans 12 amino acids. Per germline, CDR1 ENHRY and CDR2 SYGVKD. CDR3 region: CAISEDSYGYTF. Here the CDR3 DNA reads TGTGCCATCAGTGAGGACAGCTATGGCTACACCTTC.

This clonotype was counted only a few times. The V gene is TRBV20-1, the J gene TRBJ1-3; D not resolved. V was pared by 1 base and J by 7 bases, with 5 bases between. Germline CDR1 and CDR2: DFQATT and SNEGSKA (reference sequence). The CDR3 is 11 amino acids. CDR3 sequence: CSARVGNTIYF. CDR3 nucleotide sequence: TGCAGTGCTAGAGTGGGGAACACCATATATTTT.

The chain carries TRBV27 and TRBJ2-1, with D unresolved. This CDR3 region has 15 residues. The ends were cut back, 3 bases at V and 2 bases at J, with 11 bases in the middle. Germline-derived CDR1 and CDR2 are MNHEY and SMNVEV (reference sequence). The DNA of the CDR3 is TGTGCCAGCAGTTTGGAAGGGTTAGCCTACAATGAGCAGTTCTTC. Its protein is CASSLEGLAYNEQFF.

This sequence joins TRBV4-2 and TRBJ2-7; the match to TRBD2 covers 11 bases. This CDR3 spans 17 amino acids. Germline CDR1 reads LGHNA; CDR2 reads YNFKEQ. Unmatched junction bases numbered 9, after V lost 1 base and J lost 4 bases. The CDR3 sequence: CASSQGTSGSSVYEQYF. In nucleotides, the CDR3 is TGTGCCAGCAGCCAAGGGACTAGCGGGTCCTCGGTTTACGAGCAGTACTTC.

V is TRBV12-3 or TRBV12-4 and J is TRBJ2-2; D uncertain. The V gene lost 5 bases and the J gene lost 9 bases, with 7 bases spanning the gap. The CDR3 runs 11 residues. CDR3 in amino acids: CASSIAWELFF. CDR3 in DNA: TGTGCCAGCAGTATCGCGTGGGAGCTGTTTTTT.

The chain employs TRBV9 and TRBJ2-7, with 8 bases fitting TRBD1. This CDR3 is 12 amino acids long. Per germline, CDR1 SGDLS and CDR2 YYNGEE. The junction had 0 bases not matched to a gene; V was cut back by 3 bases and J by 4 bases. This CDR3 is CASSGTGYEQYF. In nucleotides, the CDR3 is TGTGCCAGCAGCGGGACAGGGTACGAGCAGTACTTC.

This clonotype was seen a handful of times. This sequence joins TRBV6-2 or TRBV6-3 and TRBJ2-7; 10 positions match TRBD2. There are 14 residues in the CDR3. Per the germline V gene, CDR1 is MNHEY and CDR2 is SVGEGT. The V and J ends lost 10 bases and 4 bases, in that order; junction bases with no gene match: 10. In DNA, the CDR3 is TGTGCCACACTCATGAGGACTAGCGGATACGAGCAGTACTTC. Translation: CATLMRTSGYEQYF.

The gene calls are TRBV11-3 and TRBJ1-3; perhaps TRBD1 as D (5 bases). Germline CDR1 reads SGHNT; CDR2 reads YENEEA. V was trimmed by 5 bases and J by 2 bases, leaving 13 bases between them. There are 15 residues in the CDR3. In DNA, the CDR3 is TGTGCCAGCAGCGAGGGGACTGCTACTGGAAACACCATATATTTT. This codes for CASSEGTATGNTIYF.

This clonotype is a singleton in its sample. J is TRBJ2-3 and V is TRBV4-2; D possibly corresponds to TRBD2 (6 bases). Germline CDR1 is LGHNA and CDR2 is YNFKEQ. V dropped 0 bases and J dropped 5 bases, with 12 bases sitting between them. The CDR3 has 15 amino acids. The CDR3 region is CASSQERDLVDTQYF. CDR3 in DNA: TGTGCCAGCAGCCAAGAACGGGACTTGGTAGATACGCAGTATTTT.

V gene TRBV27 combines with J gene TRBJ2-1; D might be TRBD1 or TRBD2, each matching 5 bases. Trimming pared 6 bases from V and 5 bases from J, leaving 17 bases between. This CDR3 has 15 amino acids. Germline CDR1 reads MNHEY; CDR2 reads SMNVEV (reference sequence). CDR3: CASRPSGWGDNEQFF. The CDR3 coding sequence is TGTGCCAGCAGGCCGTCAGGGTGGGGAGACAATGAGCAGTTCTTC.

V and J are TRBV11-2 and TRBJ1-1; no reliable D call. Germline loops: CDR1 SGHAT, CDR2 FQNNGV. The CDR3 totals 13 residues. V was cut by 2 bases and J by 6 bases, with 10 bases left in between. The CDR3 loop reads CASSLLPSAEAFF. CDR3 coding DNA: TGTGCCAGCAGCTTACTCCCGTCCGCTGAAGCTTTCTTT. Together with reference TRBV11-2 and TRBJ1-1, the CDR3 gives the full variable domain: EAGVAQSPRYKIIEKRQSVAFWCNPISGHATLYWYQQILGQGPKLLIQFQNNGVVDDSQLPKDRFSAERLKGVDSTLKIQPAKLEDSAVYLCASSLLPSAEAFFGQGTRLTVV.

This clonotype came up a few times. The chain's CDR3 is CASSLGRPEAFF. In DNA form, the CDR3 reads TGTGCCAGCAGTTTAGGAAGACCTGAAGCTTTCTTT. This chain joins TRBV12-3 or TRBV12-4 and TRBJ1-1; D call uncertain. The CDR3 totals 12 residues. The ends were cut back, 1 base at V and 6 bases at J, with 6 bases in the middle.

The chain employs TRBV7-9 and TRBJ2-7; D is unresolved. CDR1 SEHNR and CDR2 FQNEAQ come from the germline V gene (reference sequence). Trimming stripped 1 base from V and 7 bases from J, with 5 bases between. The CDR3 sequence is 11 residues long. The DNA for the CDR3 is TGTGCCAGCAGCTTAGTGCAGGAGCAGTACTTC. Translation gives CASSLVQEQYF.

Only a few counts were recorded for this clonotype. The chain is built from TRBV12-3 or TRBV12-4 and TRBJ1-1; D may be TRBD1 (6 bases). CDR3 size: 14 residues. The V end was cut by 0 bases, the J end by 4 bases, with 9 bases between. The CDR3 DNA is TGTGCCAGCAGTTTAGCGGTGACAGGCACTGAAGCTTTCTTT. Its protein product is CASSLAVTGTEAFF.